This T cell receptor beta chain was identified during a study of blood T cell repertoires in COVID-19 (dated by TCRdb to the early 2020s). Context from the whole study: Samples from collaborators originated in the United States, Italy and Spain and spanned both the acute and convalescent phases of COVID-19. The prospective study material was composed of cDNA or gDNA derived from T cells, B-cell-depleted T cells, or PBMCs. Deeply sampled blood TCRbeta repertoires from subjects exposed to, actively infected with, or recovered from COVID-19 were included in the dataset. The repertoires were released in a freely available public database meant as a resource for research on the immune response to SARS-CoV-2. The samples were drawn from the first 160 participants of the ongoing ImmuneRACE study and from over 950 subjects provided by 6 global collaborators. Sample metadata almost always included a de-identified subject ID, COVID-19 status, age in years and sex. Where HLA class I and class II types were available, the types were taken from metadata supplied by the sample provider, not from assay-based typing.

Each collaborating institution followed its own protocols to collect whole blood in K2EDTA tubes. For TCRbeta analysis, collaborators shipped samples in one of three forms: frozen whole blood, isolated PBMCs, or DNA extracted from either of those sample types. TCRbeta CDR3 regions were amplified from genomic DNA using the immunoSEQ Assay, a bias-controlled multiplex PCR. Regarding the original processing steps: Within the assay, amplification of reference gene primers was used to estimate how many nucleated cells each sample contained. Sequence reads were collapsed and filtered to measure the absolute abundance of every unique TCRbeta CDR3 rearrangement. For each sample, productive Simpson clonality was calculated by taking the square root of Simpson's diversity index across productive rearrangements. TCRdb stores this immuneACCESS table with in-frame sequences only. Part of the clones is absent; in the studies checked, under half of the shortfall reflects unresolved V genes, and no reason is known for the rest. D and trimming come from the DNA, and the V and J calls and clone size come from that table. The sample table contains some 150,000 clones; only one count was recorded for around 88% of them. The top ten clones comprise 1.5% of the sample.

The V end gives up 4 bases and the J end 6 bases, leaving 8 bases in the junction not matched to a gene. The germline V gene (reference sequence) sets CDR1 to LGHDT and CDR2 to YNNKEL. From cysteine to phenylalanine, the CDR3 is 14 amino acids long. Solely the CDR3 DNA is kept, with 42 bases framed from the first base. Turning to this clone: Its binding antigen is unknown. Base qualities are not recorded, but no much larger clone differs from it by a single base.

What the authors observed across the whole study: The quantity of clinical and demographic metadata differed by source and by participant and was supplied without curation.

The TCR originated in a woman aged 55-69 years with acute or convalescent COVID-19. The V gene is TRBV3-1 (or the pseudogene TRBV3-2) and the J gene is TRBJ1-1, with TRBD1 identical over 7 junction bases. Specimen: peripheral blood. The CDR3 protein is CASSLRGRIAEAFF. The base sequence is TGTGCCAGCAGCCTTAGGGGGCGAATCGCTGAAGCTTTCTTT.